A single TCR beta chain is shown here with its context. The repertoire was sequenced with immunoSEQ multiplex PCR; TCRdb's copy has only in-frame clones and lacks some. The sample yields 110,000 or so clones, approximately 87% seen once. Germline CDR1 and CDR2: LNHDA and SQIVND (reference sequence). The CDR3 has 19 amino acids. The ends lost 5 bases at V and 3 bases at J; junction bases unmatched: 11. This sample is drawn from a study of blood T cell repertoires in COVID-19. Study-wide background: COVID-19 samples, acute and convalescent, were from the United States, Italy and Spain.

This receptor was taken from a man in his sixties or seventies who had recovered from COVID-19. The chain recombines TRBV19 with TRBJ2-6, with 12 bases fitting TRBD1. The sample consisted of peripheral blood. The CDR3 loop reads CASSLNLGTGGGGANVLTF. CDR3 DNA: TGTGCCAGTAGTTTGAATCTGGGGACAGGGGGCGGTGGGGCCAACGTCCTGACTTTC.